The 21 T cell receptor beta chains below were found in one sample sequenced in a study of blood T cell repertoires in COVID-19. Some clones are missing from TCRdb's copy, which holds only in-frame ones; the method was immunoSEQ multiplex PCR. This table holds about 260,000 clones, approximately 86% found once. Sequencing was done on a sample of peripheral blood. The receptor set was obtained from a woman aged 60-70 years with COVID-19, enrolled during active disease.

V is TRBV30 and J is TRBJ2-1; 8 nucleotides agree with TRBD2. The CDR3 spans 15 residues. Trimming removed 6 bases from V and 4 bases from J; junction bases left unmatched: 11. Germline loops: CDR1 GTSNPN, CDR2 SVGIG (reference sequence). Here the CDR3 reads CACSSGRTNYNEQFF. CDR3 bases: TGTGCCTGCTCGAGCGGGAGAACGAATTACAATGAGCAGTTCTTC.

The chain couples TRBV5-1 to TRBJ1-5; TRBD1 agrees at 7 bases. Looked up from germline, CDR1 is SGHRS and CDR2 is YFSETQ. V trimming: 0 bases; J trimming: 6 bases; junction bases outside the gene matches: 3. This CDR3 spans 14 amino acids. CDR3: CASSLGQGGQPQHF. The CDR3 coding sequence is TGCGCCAGCAGCTTGGGACAGGGCGGTCAGCCCCAGCATTTT.

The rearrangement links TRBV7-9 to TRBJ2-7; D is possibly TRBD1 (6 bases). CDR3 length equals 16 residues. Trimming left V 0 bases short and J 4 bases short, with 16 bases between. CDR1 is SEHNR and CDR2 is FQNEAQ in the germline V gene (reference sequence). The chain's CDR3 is CASSLAGIGQGYEQYF. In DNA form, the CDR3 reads TGTGCCAGCAGCTTAGCGGGAATCGGGCAGGGGTACGAGCAGTACTTC.

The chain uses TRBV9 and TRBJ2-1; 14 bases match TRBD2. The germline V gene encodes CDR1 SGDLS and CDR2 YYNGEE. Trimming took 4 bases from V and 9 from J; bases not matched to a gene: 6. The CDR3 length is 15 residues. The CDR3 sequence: CASSKGLAGEGEQFF. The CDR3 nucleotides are TGTGCCAGCAGCAAGGGACTAGCGGGAGAGGGTGAGCAGTTCTTC.

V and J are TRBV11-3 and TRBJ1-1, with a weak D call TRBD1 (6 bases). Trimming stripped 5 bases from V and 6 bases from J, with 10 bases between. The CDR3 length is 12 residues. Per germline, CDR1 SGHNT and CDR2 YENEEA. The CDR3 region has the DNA TGTGCCAGCAGCGCCGCAGGGGCTGAAGCTTTCTTT. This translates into CASSAAGAEAFF.

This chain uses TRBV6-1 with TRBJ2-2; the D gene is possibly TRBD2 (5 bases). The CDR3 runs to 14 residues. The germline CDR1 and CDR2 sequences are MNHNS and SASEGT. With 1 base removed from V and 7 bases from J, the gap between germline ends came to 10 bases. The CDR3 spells CASSEGERSGELFF. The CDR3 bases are TGTGCCAGCAGTGAAGGGGAGCGGAGCGGGGAGCTGTTTTTT.

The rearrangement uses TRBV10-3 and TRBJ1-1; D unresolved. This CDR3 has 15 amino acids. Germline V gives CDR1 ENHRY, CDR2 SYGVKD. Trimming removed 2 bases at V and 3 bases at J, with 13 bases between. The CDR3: CAISEPGEGDTEAFF. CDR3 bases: TGTGCCATCAGTGAGCCCGGGGAAGGAGACACTGAAGCTTTCTTT.

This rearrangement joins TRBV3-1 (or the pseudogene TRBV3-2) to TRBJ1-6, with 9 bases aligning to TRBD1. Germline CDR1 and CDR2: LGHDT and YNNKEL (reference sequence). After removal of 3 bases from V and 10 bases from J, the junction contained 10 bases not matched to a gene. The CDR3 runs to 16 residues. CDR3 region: CASSHPGQGFRSPLHF. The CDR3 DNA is TGTGCCAGCAGCCACCCGGGACAGGGTTTTAGGTCACCCCTCCACTTT.

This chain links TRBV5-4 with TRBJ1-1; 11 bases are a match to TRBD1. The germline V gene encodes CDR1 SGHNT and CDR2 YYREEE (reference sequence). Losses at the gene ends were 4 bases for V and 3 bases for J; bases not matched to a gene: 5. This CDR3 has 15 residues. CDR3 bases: TGTGCCAGCAGCCCGGGACAGGGGGGAGACACTGAAGCTTTCTTT. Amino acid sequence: CASSPGQGGDTEAFF. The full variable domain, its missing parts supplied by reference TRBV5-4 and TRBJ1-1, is ETGVTQSPTHLIKTRGQQVTLRCSSQSGHNTVSWYQQALGQGPQFIFQYYREEENGRGNFPPRFSGLQFPNYSSELNVNALELDDSALYLCASSPGQGGDTEAFFGQGTRLTVV.

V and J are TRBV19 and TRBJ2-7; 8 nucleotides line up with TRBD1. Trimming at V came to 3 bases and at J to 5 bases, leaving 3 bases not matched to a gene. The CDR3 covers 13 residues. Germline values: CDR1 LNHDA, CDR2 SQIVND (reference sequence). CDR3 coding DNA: TGTGCCAGTAGTATCTCAGGGGGCAACGAGCAGTACTTC. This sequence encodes CASSISGGNEQYF. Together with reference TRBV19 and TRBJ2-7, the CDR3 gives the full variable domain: DGGITQSPKYLFRKEGQNVTLSCEQNLNHDAMYWYRQDPGQGLRLIYYSQIVNDFQKGDIAEGYSVSREKKESFPLTVTSAQKNPTAFYLCASSISGGNEQYFGPGTRLTVT.

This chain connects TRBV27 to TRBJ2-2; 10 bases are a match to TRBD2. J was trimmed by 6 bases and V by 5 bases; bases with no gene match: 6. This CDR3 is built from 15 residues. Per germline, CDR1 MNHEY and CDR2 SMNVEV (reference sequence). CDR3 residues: CASSRLAGVSGELFF. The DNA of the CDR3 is TGTGCCAGCAGTCGCCTAGCGGGAGTGTCCGGGGAGCTGTTTTTT.

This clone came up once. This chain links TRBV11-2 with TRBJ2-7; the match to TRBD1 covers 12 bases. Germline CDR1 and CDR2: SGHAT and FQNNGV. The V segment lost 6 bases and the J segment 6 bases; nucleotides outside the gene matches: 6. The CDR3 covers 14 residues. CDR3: CASRGDRGRREQYF. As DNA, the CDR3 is TGTGCCAGCAGGGGGGACAGGGGGCGCCGCGAGCAGTACTTC.

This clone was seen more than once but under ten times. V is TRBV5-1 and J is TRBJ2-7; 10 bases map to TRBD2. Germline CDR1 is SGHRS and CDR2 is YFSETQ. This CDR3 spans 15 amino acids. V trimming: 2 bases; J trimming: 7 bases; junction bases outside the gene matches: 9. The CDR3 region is CASSFPSGSLGEQYF. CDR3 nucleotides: TGCGCCAGCAGCTTCCCTAGCGGGAGTCTGGGGGAGCAGTACTTC.

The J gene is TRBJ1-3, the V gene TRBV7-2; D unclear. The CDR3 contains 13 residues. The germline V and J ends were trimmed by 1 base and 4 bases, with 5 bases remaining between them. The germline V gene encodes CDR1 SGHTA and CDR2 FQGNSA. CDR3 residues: CASSLDPGNTIYF. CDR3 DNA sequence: TGTGCCAGCAGCTTAGATCCGGGAAACACCATATATTTT.

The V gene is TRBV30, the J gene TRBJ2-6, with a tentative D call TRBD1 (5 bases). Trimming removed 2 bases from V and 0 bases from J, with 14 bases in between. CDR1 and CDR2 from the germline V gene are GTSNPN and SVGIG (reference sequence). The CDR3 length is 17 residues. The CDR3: CAWSSTAGSSGANVLTF. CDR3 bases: TGTGCCTGGAGTTCGACCGCAGGGTCCTCTGGGGCCAACGTCCTGACTTTC.

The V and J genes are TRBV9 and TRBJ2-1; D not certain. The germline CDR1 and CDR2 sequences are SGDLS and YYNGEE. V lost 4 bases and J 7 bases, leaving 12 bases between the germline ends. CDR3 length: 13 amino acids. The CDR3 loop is CASSPVAPNEQFF. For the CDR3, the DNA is TGTGCCAGCAGCCCTGTGGCCCCGAATGAGCAGTTCTTC.

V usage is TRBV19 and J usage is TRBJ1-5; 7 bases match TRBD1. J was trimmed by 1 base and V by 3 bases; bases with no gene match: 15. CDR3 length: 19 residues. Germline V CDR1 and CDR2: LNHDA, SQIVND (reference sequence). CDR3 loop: CASSIEKGATPGSNQPQHF. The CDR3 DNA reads TGTGCCAGTAGTATCGAGAAGGGGGCCACCCCCGGGAGCAATCAGCCCCAGCATTTT.

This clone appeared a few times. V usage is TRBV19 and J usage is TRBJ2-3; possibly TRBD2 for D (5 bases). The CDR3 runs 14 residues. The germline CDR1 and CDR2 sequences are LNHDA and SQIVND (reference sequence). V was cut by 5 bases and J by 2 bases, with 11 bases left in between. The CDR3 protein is CASSLGLATDTQYF. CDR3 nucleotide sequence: TGTGCCAGTAGTCTAGGCCTAGCCACAGATACGCAGTATTTT.

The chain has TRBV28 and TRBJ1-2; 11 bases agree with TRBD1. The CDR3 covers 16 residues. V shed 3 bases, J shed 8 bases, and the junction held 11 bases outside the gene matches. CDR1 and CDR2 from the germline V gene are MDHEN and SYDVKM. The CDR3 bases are TGTGCCAGCAGTTTTTTTGGACAGGGGGCGCGGCGCGGCTACACCTTC. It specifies CASSFFGQGARRGYTF.

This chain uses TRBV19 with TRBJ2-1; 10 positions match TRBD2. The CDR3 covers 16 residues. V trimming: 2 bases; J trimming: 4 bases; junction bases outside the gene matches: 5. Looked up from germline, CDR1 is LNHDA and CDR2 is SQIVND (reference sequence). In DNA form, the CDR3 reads TGTGCCAGTAGTATAAGGACTAGCGGTTTGTACAATGAGCAGTTCTTC. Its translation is CASSIRTSGLYNEQFF.

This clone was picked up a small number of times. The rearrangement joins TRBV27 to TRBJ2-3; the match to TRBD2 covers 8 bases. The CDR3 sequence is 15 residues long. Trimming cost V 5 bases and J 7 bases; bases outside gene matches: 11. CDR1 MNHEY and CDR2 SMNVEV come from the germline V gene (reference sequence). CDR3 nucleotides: TGTGCCAGCAGTGCTAAACCGGGACTAGGATATACGCAGTATTTT. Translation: CASSAKPGLGYTQYF.